The T cell receptor (beta chain) under discussion was sequenced for a study of shared clonotypes between healthy human individuals. Some clones are missing from TCRdb's copy, which holds only in-frame ones; the method was immunoSEQ multiplex PCR. This table has 800,000 or so clones, about 97% appearing once. The germline V gene has CDR1 SGDLS and CDR2 YYNGEE. The CDR3 is 15 amino acids. Trimming removed 0 bases at V and 1 base at J, with 8 bases between. Of note for this clone: Different DNA sequences within this sample yield the same CDR3.

CD8 cells regarded as naive lacked CD45RO, were positively chosen for CCR7, and omitted terminally differentiated effector memory CD45RA+ cells. This receptor was identified in a man between 25 and 39 years old in good health. The sequenced material came from naive CD8+ T cells sorted from blood. This chain links TRBV9 with TRBJ1-5, with a possible D match to TRBD1 (5 bases). The CDR3, as DNA: TGTGCCAGCAGCGTAGACGGGGGAAGCAATCAGCCCCAGCATTTT. Its translation: CASSVDGGSNQPQHF.